This record covers a single TCR beta chain. Its recognized antigen is unknown. Nothing much larger sits one base from this clone, and base qualities are not available. The CDR3 runs 15 residues from the cysteine to the phenylalanine. Of the read, only the CDR3 DNA is kept; its 45 bases are in frame from base 1. Whole blood was collected in K2EDTA tubes by collaborating institutions according to the institutions' own protocols. For TCRbeta analysis, collaborators shipped samples in one of three forms: frozen whole blood, isolated PBMCs, or DNA extracted from either of those sample types. TCRbeta CDR3 regions were amplified from genomic DNA using the immunoSEQ Assay, a bias-controlled multiplex PCR. The original pipeline was this. The number of nucleated cells in each sample was estimated from the amplification of reference gene primers within the assay. To quantify the absolute abundance of each unique TCRbeta CDR3 rearrangement, sequence reads were collapsed and filtered. For each sample, productive Simpson clonality was calculated as the square root of Simpson's diversity index over productive rearrangements. In TCRdb, the immuneACCESS table is reduced to in-frame sequences with V and J assigned. These tables do not hold every clone; where another copy was compared, an unresolved V gene accounts for under half, and the others remain unexplained. V, J and clone size were drawn from that table, and D and trimming were deduced from the DNA. Recorded for this sample are about 68,000 clones; 65% to 80% of them occurred a single time. The top ten hold 23% of the sample.

The data belong to a study of blood T cell repertoires in COVID-19 (dated by TCRdb to about 2020). With regard to the full study: The collaborator samples originated in the United States, Italy and Spain and spanned the acute and convalescent phases of COVID-19. Subjects who had been exposed to COVID-19, were actively infected with it, or had recovered from it provided the deeply sampled blood TCRbeta repertoires that made up the dataset. The prospective study material was composed of cDNA or gDNA derived from T cells, B-cell-depleted T cells, or PBMCs. Where available, HLA class I and class II types were taken from metadata supplied by the sample provider and were not determined by assay-based typing. Sample metadata almost always included a de-identified subject ID, COVID-19 status, age in years and sex. The repertoires were released in a freely available public database intended as a resource for research on the immune response to SARS-CoV-2. Samples were obtained from the ongoing ImmuneRACE study (first 160 participants) and from some 1,200 subjects provided by 6 global collaborators.

Broad study findings and their caveats: The amount of clinical and demographic metadata varied by source and participant and was provided uncurated.

Sequenced sample: peripheral blood. In this chain, TRBV12-2 is recombined with TRBJ2-5; the table's D call TRBD1 went unverified against the DNA. TRBV12-2 is classified as a pseudogene. This TCR came from a human donor in a cohort sampled during active COVID-19. The CDR3 region reads CASRSGDRVWETQYF. The DNA is as follows: TGTGCAAGTCGGTCAGGGGACAGGGTTTGGGAGACCCAGTACTTC.